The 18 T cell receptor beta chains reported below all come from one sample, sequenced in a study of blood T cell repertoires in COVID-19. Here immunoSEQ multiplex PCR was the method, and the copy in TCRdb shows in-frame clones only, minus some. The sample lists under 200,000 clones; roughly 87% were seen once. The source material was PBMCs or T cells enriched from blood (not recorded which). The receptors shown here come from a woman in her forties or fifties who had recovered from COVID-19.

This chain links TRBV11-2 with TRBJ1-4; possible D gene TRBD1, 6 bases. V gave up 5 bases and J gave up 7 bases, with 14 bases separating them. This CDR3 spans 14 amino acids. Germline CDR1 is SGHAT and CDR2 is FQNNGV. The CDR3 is CASSPITGREKLFF. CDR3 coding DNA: TGTGCCAGCAGCCCAATCACAGGGCGTGAAAAACTGTTTTTT.

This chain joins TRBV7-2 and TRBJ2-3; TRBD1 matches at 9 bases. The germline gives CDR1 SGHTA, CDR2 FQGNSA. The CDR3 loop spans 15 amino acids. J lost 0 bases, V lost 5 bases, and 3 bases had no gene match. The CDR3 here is CASSPTGGSTDTQYF. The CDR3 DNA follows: TGTGCCAGCAGCCCGACAGGGGGGAGCACAGATACGCAGTATTTT. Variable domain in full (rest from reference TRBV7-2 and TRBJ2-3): GAGVSQSPSNKVTEKGKDVELRCDPISGHTALYWYRQSLGQGLEFLIYFQGNSAPDKSGLPSDRFSAERTGGSVSTLTIQRTQQEDSAVYLCASSPTGGSTDTQYFGPGTRLTVL.

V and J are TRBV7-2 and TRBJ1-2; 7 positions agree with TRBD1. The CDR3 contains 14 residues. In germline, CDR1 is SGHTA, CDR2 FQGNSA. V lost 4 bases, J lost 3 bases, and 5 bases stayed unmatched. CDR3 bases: TGTGCCAGCAGCTCCCGACAGGGCGACTATGGCTACACCTTC. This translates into CASSSRQGDYGYTF.

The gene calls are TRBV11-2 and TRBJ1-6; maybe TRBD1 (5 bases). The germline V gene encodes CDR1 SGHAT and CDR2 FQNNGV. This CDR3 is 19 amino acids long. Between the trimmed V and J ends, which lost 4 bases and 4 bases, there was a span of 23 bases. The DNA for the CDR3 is TGTGCCAGCAGCTCACCGCTGGGCGGGGGGGACCCTTATAATTCACCCCTCCACTTT. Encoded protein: CASSSPLGGGDPYNSPLHF.

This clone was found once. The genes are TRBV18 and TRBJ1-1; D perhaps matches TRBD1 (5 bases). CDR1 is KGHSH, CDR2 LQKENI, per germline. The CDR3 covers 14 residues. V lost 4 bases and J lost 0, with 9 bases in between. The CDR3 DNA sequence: TGTGCCAGCTCACGTCCAGGGTTGAACACTGAAGCTTTCTTT. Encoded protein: CASSRPGLNTEAFF. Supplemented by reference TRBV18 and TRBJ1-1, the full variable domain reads NAGVMQNPRHLVRRRGQEARLRCSPMKGHSHVYWYRQLPEEGLKFMVYLQKENIIDESGMPKERFSAEFPKEGPSILRIQQVVRGDSAAYFCASSRPGLNTEAFFGQGTRLTVV.

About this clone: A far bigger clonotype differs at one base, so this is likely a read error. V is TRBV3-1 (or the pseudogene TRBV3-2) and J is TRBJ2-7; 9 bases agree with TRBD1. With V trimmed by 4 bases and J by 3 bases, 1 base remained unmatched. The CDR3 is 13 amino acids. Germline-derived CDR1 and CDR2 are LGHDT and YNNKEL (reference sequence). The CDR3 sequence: CASSRQGVYEQYF. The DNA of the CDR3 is TGTGCCAGCAGCCGACAGGGGGTCTACGAGCAGTACTTC.

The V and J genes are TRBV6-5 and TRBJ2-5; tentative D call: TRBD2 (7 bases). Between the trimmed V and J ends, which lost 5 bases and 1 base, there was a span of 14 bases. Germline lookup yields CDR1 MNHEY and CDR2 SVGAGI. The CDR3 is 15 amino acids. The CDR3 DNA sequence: TGTGCCAGCAGTCCCCCGGGGGGCGGCCAAGAGACCCAGTACTTC. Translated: CASSPPGGGQETQYF.

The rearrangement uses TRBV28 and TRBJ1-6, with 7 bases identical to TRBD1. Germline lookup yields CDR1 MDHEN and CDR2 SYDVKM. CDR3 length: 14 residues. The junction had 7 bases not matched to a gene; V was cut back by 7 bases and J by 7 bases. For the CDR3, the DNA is TGTGCCAGCAAGGGGGGACAGATAAATTCACCCCTCCACTTT. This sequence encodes CASKGGQINSPLHF.

CDR3 sequence: CASSLDNRSNYGYTF. CDR3 bases: TGTGCCAGCAGCTTAGATAACAGGTCCAACTATGGCTACACCTTC. This sequence joins TRBV11-2 and TRBJ1-2; D possibly corresponds to TRBD1 (5 bases). The length of the CDR3 is 15 residues. CDR1 and CDR2 (germline): SGHAT, FQNNGV. V dropped 0 bases and J dropped 2 bases, with 10 bases sitting between them.

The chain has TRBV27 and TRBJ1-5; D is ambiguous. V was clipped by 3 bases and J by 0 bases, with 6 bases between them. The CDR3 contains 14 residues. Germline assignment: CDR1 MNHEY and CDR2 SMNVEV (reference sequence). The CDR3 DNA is TGTGCCAGCAGTTTGAGGGATAGCAATCAGCCCCAGCATTTT. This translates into CASSLRDSNQPQHF.

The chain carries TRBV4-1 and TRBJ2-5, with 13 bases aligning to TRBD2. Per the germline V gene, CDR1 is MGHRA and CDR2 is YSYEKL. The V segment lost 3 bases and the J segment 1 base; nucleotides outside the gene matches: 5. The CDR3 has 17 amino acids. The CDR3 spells CASSHRLAGGTQETQYF. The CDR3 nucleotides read TGCGCCAGCAGCCACCGACTAGCGGGAGGCACCCAAGAGACCCAGTACTTC.

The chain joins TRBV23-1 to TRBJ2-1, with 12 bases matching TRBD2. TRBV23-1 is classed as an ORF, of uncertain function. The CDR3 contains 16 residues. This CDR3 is CAEGLAGPPSYNEQFF. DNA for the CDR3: TGCGCGGAAGGACTAGCGGGACCCCCCTCCTACAATGAGCAGTTCTTC.

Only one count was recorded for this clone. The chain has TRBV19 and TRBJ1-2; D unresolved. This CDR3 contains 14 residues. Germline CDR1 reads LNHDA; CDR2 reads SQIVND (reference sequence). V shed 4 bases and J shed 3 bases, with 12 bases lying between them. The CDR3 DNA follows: TGTGCCAGTAGTAAAGCCCTCCTTGACTATGGCTACACCTTC. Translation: CASSKALLDYGYTF. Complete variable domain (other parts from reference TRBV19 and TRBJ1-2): DGGITQSPKYLFRKEGQNVTLSCEQNLNHDAMYWYRQDPGQGLRLIYYSQIVNDFQKGDIAEGYSVSREKKESFPLTVTSAQKNPTAFYLCASSKALLDYGYTFGSGTRLTVV.

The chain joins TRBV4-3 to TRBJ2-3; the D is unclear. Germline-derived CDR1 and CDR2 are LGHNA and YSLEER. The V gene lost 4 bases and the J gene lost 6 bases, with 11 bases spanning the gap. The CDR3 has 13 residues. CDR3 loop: CASSPRSGDTQYF. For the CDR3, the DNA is TGCGCCAGCAGCCCGAGGTCCGGGGATACGCAGTATTTT.

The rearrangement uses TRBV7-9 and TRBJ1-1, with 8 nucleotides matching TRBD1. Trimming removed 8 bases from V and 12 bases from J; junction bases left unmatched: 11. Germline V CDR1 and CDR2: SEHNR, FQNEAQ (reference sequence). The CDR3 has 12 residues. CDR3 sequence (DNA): TGTGCCAGCGCCCGGGACAGGTTAAAAACTTTCTTT. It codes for CASARDRLKTFF.

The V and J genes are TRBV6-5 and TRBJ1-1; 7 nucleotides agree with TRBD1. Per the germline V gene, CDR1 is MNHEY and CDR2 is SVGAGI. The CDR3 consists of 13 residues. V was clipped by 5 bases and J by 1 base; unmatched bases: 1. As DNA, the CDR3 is TGTGCCAGCAGTACAGGGGCGAACACTGAAGCTTTCTTT. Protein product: CASSTGANTEAFF.

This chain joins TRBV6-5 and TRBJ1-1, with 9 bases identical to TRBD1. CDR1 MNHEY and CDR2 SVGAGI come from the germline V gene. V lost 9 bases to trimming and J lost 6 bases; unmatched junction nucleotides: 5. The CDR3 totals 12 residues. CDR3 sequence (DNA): TGTGCCAGTTCACAGGGGGCGGCTGAAGCTTTCTTT. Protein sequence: CASSQGAAEAFF.

This chain's CDR3 is CASSRDSYGYTF. The CDR3 DNA sequence: TGTGCCAGCAGCAGGGACAGCTATGGCTACACCTTC. The V and J genes are TRBV6-2 or TRBV6-3 and TRBJ1-2, with 7 positions matching TRBD1. Losses at the gene ends were 6 bases for V and 4 bases for J; bases not matched to a gene: 2. This CDR3 contains 12 residues. Looked up from germline, CDR1 is MNHEY and CDR2 is SVGEGT.